This T cell receptor beta chain derives from a study of response to subunit inactivated influenza vaccine. Study-wide results and limits: Authors suggested each seasonal flu vaccination may recruit only limited numbers of new T cells.

TCRdb processed the RT-PCR reads anew with MiXCR; each CDR3 protein has one entry. The table includes about 500,000 distinct CDR3 sequences, approximately 17% detected once. This clonotype came up a few times. Its antigen remains unknown. The CDR3 runs 16 residues. The V and J ends lost 3 bases and 7 bases, in that order; junction bases with no gene match: 8. Germline-derived CDR1 and CDR2 are MDHEN and SYDVKM. The J gene is TRBJ2-1, the V gene TRBV28; 11 nucleotides line up with TRBD2. The clonotype originates from a man between 45 and 75 years old who received an inactivated influenza vaccine. Here the sequenced sample was CD4+ T cells sorted from PBMCs, taken 23 to 25 months after vaccination. CDR3 in DNA: TGTGCCAGCAGTTTTGCTTTAGCGGGGGGGACTAATGAGCAGTTCTTC. This gives the protein CASSFALAGGTNEQFF.